This TCR beta chain was identified in a study of cytotoxic CD8 clonotypes in ibrutinib-treated CLL. Investigators sought sequencing depths of between 1 in 200,000 and 1 in 1 million T cells. Clones were read by immunoSEQ multiplex PCR, and TCRdb kept only the in-frame ones, dropping some. The sample yields roughly 20,000 clones, 70% to 85% seen once. This clone came up a few times. The antigen is undetermined. The CDR3 runs 15 residues. Germline CDR1 LNHNV, CDR2 YYDKDF (reference sequence). V gave up 3 bases and J gave up 6 bases, with 15 bases separating them. Study-wide points: The public clonotypes identified were infrequent and showed contraction or stability on treatment.

The chain employs TRBV15 and TRBJ2-1; D may be TRBD2 (7 bases). The material was PBMCs, obtained before ibrutinib treatment. This sequence was found in a human donor with chronic lymphocytic leukemia. CDR3 in amino acids: CATSREGGAGNEQFF. The DNA for the CDR3 is TGTGCCACCAGCAGGGAAGGGGGGGCTGGCAATGAGCAGTTCTTC.